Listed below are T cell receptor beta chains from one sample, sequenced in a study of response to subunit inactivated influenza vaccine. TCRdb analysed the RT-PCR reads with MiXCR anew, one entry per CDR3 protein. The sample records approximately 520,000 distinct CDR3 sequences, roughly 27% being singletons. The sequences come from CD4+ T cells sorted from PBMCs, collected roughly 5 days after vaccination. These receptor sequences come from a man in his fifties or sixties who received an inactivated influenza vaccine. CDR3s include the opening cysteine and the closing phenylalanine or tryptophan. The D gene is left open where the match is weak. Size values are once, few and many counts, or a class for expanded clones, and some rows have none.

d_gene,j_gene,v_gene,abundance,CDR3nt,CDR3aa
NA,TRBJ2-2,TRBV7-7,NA,TGTGCCAGCAGCAGGGAACTACTGAACACCGGGGAGCTGTTTTTT,CASSRELLNTGELFF
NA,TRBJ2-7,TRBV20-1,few,TGCAGTGCCAAGGACATTGTCGACGAGCAGTACTTC,CSAKDIVDEQYF
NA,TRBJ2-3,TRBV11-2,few,TGTGCCAGCAGGCTCGGGTGGGCAGATACGCAGTATTTT,CASRLGWADTQYF
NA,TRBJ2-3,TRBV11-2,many,TGTGCCAGCAGCTTAGGCCCGGGGAGGGGGACGCAGTATTTT,CASSLGPGRGTQYF
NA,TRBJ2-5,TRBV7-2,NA,TGTGCCAGCAGCTTACAGATTGGGCAAGGCCTTAGGGAGACCCAGTACTTC,CASSLQIGQGLRETQYF
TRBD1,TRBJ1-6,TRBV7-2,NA,TGTGCCAGCAGCCCACGGACAGGGGAATCACCCCTCCACTTT,CASSPRTGESPLHF
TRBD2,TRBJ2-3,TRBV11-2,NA,TGTGCCAGCAGAAGATGGACTAGCGGGGGAAGGAGAGATACGCAGTATTTT,CASRRWTSGGRRDTQYF
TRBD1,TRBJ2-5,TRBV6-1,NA,TGTGCCAGCACTGTTAGGACAGGGGGCCAAGAGACCCAGTACTTC,CASTVRTGGQETQYF
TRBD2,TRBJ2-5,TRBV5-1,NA,TGCGCCAGCAGCCCGACTAGCGGGATAGCACGCGAGACCCAGTACTTC,CASSPTSGIARETQYF
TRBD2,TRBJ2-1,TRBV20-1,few,TGCAGTGCTACCACTAGCGGGGGGAGCAATGAGCAGTTCTTC,CSATTSGGSNEQFF
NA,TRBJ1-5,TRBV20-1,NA,TGCAGTGCTAGACCCCAGGACAGAGTGGGGAATCAGCCCCAGCATTTT,CSARPQDRVGNQPQHF
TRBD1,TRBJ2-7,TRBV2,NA,TGTGCCGGTAGACAGGGATTGGTCTACGAGCAGTACTTC,CAGRQGLVYEQYF
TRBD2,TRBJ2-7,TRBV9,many,TGTGCCAGCAGCGTAGCAACCCTCGAGCGGGAGGGCCGGTGCGAGCAGTACTTC,CASSVATLEREGRCEQYF
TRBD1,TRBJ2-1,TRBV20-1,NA,TGCAGTGCTAGAGATAGTCCAGGGGGCAGGTACAATGAGCAGTTCTTC,CSARDSPGGRYNEQFF
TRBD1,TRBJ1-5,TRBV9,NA,TGTGCCAGCAGCATAGGACAGGGTGATCAGCCCCAGCATTTT,CASSIGQGDQPQHF
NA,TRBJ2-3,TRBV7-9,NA,TGTGCCAGCAGCTTGGGGTCGTCAGGGCTTCAAGATACGCAGTATTTT,CASSLGSSGLQDTQYF
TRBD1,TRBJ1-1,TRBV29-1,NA,TGCAGCGTTTCGAAGTCCGGGACAGTTAACACTGAAGCTTTCTTT,CSVSKSGTVNTEAFF
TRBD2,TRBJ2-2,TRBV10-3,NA,TGTGCCATCAATATGGGGACTAGTGGGAGGATGGACACCGGGGAGCTGTTTTTT,CAINMGTSGRMDTGELFF
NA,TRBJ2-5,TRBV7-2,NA,TGTGCCAGCAGCTCCGCCTATAGCGTCGCGGGGAGCCAGTACTTC,CASSSAYSVAGSQYF
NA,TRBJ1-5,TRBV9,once,TGTGCCAGCAGCCTGGGGGACGGATATAGCAATCAGCCCCAGCATTTT,CASSLGDGYSNQPQHF
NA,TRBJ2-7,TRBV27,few,TGTGCCAGCAGTCAATGGACGGGGCTACTCTACGAGCAGTACTTC,CASSQWTGLLYEQYF
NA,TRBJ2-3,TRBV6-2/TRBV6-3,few,TGTGCCAGCAGTACGGGACCCCAAAGAGATACGCAGTATTTT,CASSTGPQRDTQYF
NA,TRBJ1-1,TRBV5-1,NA,TGCGCCAGCAGCTTAGGGGACGGACGAAATGAAGCTTTCTTT,CASSLGDGRNEAFF
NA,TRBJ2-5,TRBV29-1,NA,TGCAGCGTTGATCCCCCCGGGGAGACCCAGTACTTC,CSVDPPGETQYF
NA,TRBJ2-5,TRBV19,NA,TGTGCCAGTAGCCTTTACGTCGTGCCCAGGGAGACCCAGTACTTC,CASSLYVVPRETQYF
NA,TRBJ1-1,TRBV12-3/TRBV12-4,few,TGTGCCAGCAGTTTAGGGGGCAGAGGGGGAACAAACACTGAAGCTTTCTTT,CASSLGGRGGTNTEAFF
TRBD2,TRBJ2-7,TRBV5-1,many,TGTGCCAGCAGCTTAGGCGGGAGCTCCTACGAGCAGTACTTC,CASSLGGSSYEQYF
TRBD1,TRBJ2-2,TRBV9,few,TGTGCCAGCAGCGTAGGAGGACAGGGATGGACCGGGGAGCTGTTTTTT,CASSVGGQGWTGELFF
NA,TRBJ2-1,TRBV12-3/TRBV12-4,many,TGTGCCAGCAGTTTATGGGGGGATTACAATGAGCAGTTCTTC,CASSLWGDYNEQFF
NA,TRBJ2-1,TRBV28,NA,TGTGCCAGCAGCCCCATACCCCCCTCCTATAATGAGCAGTTCTTC,CASSPIPPSYNEQFF
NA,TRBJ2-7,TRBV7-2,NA,TGTGCCAGCAGCCCCCCCAGTTTAGGCGAGCAGTACTTC,CASSPPSLGEQYF
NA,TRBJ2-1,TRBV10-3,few,TGTGCCATCAGGCACACGGAGAATGAGCAGTTCTTC,CAIRHTENEQFF
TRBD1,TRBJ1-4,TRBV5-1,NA,TGCGCCAGCAGCTCCACCGGGACAGGGGGACGGGAAAAACTGTTTTTT,CASSSTGTGGREKLFF
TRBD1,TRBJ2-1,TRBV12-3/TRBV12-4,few,TGTGCCAGCAGTTTTGGACAGGGGGTGTGGAATGAGCAGTTCTTC,CASSFGQGVWNEQFF
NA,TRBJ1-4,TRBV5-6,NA,TGTGCCAGCAGCTCCCGGGGGCAGGGCGAAGGTGAAAAACTGTTTTTT,CASSSRGQGEGEKLFF
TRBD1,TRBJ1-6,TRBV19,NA,TGTGCCAGTAGTTCCGACAGGGTGAATTCACCCCTCCACTTT,CASSSDRVNSPLHF
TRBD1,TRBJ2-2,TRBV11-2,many,TGTGCCAGCTCAAGGACAGGGTCGAACACCGGGGAGCTGTTTTTT,CASSRTGSNTGELFF
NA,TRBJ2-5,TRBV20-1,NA,TGCTGTGCTAGAGGAGGGGCTTACCGACAAGAGACCCAGTACTTC,CCARGGAYRQETQYF
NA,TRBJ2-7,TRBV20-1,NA,TGCAGTGCTAGAGGGACACTTCATATCGACGAGCAGTACTTC,CSARGTLHIDEQYF
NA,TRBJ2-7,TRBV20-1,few,TGCAGTGCTAGAGATTCCGGCAGGGCGGGCGAGCAGTACTTC,CSARDSGRAGEQYF
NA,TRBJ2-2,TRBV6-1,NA,TGTGCCAGCAGAGGGGACTGGGACGGTTTCGGGGAGCTGTTTTTT,CASRGDWDGFGELFF
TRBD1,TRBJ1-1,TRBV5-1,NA,TGCGCCAGCAGCTATACCGGGACAGCCATTTTAGGGACTGAAGCTTTCTTT,CASSYTGTAILGTEAFF
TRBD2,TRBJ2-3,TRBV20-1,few,TGCAGTGCTAGAGATATAGGGCGGGGGGGCAAGTATACGCAGTATTTT,CSARDIGRGGKYTQYF
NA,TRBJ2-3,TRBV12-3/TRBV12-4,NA,TGTGCCAGCAGTCCCGGGGTTCTGAGAGATACGCAGTATTTT,CASSPGVLRDTQYF
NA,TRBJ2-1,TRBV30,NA,TGTGCCTGGACCCGAGGGGGGTCCTACAATGAGCAGTTCTTC,CAWTRGGSYNEQFF
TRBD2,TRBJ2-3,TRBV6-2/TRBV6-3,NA,TGTGCCAGCAGCCTAACGGGACTAGCGGGGGGCCCCAAGCGGACAGATACGCAGTATTTT,CASSLTGLAGGPKRTDTQYF